The 2 T cell receptor beta chains reported below all come from one sample, sequenced in a study of CD8+CD57+ T cells in acquired aplastic anemia. Researchers used genomic DNA as the template to profile TCR beta VDJ and CDR3. TCRdb fed the reads into MiXCR, producing one record per CDR3 protein. In the table there are 150,000 or so distinct CDR3 sequences, 40% to 55% of which are singletons. CD8+CD57+ cell expansion, shown by flow cytometry, had occurred in the patients selected for sequencing. Sequencing was performed on sorted CD4+, CD8+, or CD8+CD57+ T cells (not recorded which) from PBMCs. The receptors shown here come from a human donor with aplastic anemia.

In this sample, this clonotype turned up many times. The chain employs TRBV20-1 and TRBJ2-1; D is undetermined. CDR1 is DFQATT and CDR2 is SNEGSKA in the germline V gene (reference sequence). The CDR3 covers 16 residues. The V gene lost 3 bases and the J gene lost 5 bases, with 20 bases spanning the gap. CDR3 sequence reads: CSARNGFSLLDNEQFF. CDR3 coding DNA: TGCAGTGCTAGGAATGGATTTAGTCTCCTAGACAATGAGCAGTTCTTC.

This clonotype was seen ten or more times. This chain connects TRBV20-1 to TRBJ2-2; a weak D match, TRBD1 (6 bases). The CDR3 runs 14 residues. Deletions cut 3 bases from V and 1 base from J, with 9 bases between. Germline V gives CDR1 DFQATT, CDR2 SNEGSKA (reference sequence). CDR3 coding DNA: TGCAGTGCTAGTCTAGGGGGGAACACCGGGGAGCTGTTTTTT. Protein: CSASLGGNTGELFF.